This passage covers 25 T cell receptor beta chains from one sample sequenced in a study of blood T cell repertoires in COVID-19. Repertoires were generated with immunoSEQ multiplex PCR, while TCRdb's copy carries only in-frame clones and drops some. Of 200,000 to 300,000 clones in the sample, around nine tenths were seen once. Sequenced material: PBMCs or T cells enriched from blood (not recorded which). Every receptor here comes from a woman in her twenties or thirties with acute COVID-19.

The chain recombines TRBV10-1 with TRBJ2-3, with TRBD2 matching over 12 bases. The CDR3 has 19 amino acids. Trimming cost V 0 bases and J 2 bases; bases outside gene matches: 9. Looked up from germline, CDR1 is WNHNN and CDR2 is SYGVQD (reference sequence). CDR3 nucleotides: TGCGCCAGCAGTGAGTCCTATCAACTAGCGGGGGGCACCACAGATACGCAGTATTTT. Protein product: CASSESYQLAGGTTDTQYF.

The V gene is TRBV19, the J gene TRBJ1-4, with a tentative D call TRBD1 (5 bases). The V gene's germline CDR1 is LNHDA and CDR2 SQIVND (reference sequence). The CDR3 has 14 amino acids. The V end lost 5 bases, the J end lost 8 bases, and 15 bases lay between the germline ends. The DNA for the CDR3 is TGTGCCAGTAGTTTGCCAGGGAGGAGGGAAAAACTGTTTTTT. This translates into CASSLPGRREKLFF.

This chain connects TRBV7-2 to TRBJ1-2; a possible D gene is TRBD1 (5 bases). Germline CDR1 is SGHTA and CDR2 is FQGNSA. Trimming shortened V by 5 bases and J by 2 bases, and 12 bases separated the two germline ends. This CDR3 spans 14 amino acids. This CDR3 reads CASSQGLPNYGYTF. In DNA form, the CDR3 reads TGTGCCAGCAGCCAGGGACTCCCGAACTATGGCTACACCTTC.

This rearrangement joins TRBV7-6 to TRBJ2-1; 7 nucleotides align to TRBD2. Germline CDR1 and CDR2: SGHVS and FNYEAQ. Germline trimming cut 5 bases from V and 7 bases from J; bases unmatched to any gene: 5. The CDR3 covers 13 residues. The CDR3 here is CASSLLGGNEQFF. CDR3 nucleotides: TGTGCCAGCAGCCTGCTCGGGGGGAATGAGCAGTTCTTC.

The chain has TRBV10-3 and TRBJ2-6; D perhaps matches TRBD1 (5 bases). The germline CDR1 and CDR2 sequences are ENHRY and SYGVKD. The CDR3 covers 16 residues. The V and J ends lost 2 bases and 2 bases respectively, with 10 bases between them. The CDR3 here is CAISEPAGTGANVLTF. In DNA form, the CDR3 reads TGTGCCATCAGTGAGCCCGCAGGGACTGGGGCCAACGTCCTGACTTTC.

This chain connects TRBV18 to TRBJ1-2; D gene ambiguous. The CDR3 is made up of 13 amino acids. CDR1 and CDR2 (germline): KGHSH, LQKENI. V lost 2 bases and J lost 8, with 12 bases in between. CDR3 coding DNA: TGTGCCAGCTCACCAGCCGCGAGCCGGGGCTACACCTTC. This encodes CASSPAASRGYTF.

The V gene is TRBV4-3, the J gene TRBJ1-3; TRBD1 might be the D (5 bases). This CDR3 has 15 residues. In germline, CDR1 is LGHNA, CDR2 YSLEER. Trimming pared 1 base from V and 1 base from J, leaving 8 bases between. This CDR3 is CASSQGAGSGNTIYF. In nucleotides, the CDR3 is TGCGCCAGCAGCCAAGGTGCAGGGTCTGGAAACACCATATATTTT.

The CDR3 DNA reads TGTGCCAGCGAGATCGGAAACACCATATATTTT. Its translation: CASEIGNTIYF. The rearrangement joins TRBV11-2 to TRBJ1-3, with D hard to call. CDR1 SGHAT and CDR2 FQNNGV come from the germline V gene. Trimming took 8 bases from V and 4 from J, leaving 6 bases between them. The CDR3 covers 11 residues.

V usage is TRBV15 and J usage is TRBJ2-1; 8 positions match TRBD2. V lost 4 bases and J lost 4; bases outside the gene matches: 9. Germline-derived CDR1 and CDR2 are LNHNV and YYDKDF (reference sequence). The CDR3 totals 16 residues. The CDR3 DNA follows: TGTGCCACCAGCATAAATCTGGGCGGGGGGTACAATGAGCAGTTCTTC. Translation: CATSINLGGGYNEQFF.

The CDR3 loop is CASSHSNQPQHF. CDR3 nucleotides: TGTGCCAGCAGTCATAGCAATCAGCCCCAGCATTTT. This chain connects TRBV6-5 to TRBJ1-5, with D hard to call. The CDR3 has 12 amino acids. Deletions cut 5 bases from V and 0 bases from J, with 2 bases between. Germline values: CDR1 MNHEY, CDR2 SVGAGI.

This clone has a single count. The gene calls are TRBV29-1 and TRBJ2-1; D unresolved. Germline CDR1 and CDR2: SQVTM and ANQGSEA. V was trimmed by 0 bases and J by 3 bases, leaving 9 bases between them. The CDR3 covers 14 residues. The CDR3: CSVEDRSDYNEQFF. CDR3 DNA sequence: TGCAGCGTTGAAGATAGGAGCGACTACAATGAGCAGTTCTTC.

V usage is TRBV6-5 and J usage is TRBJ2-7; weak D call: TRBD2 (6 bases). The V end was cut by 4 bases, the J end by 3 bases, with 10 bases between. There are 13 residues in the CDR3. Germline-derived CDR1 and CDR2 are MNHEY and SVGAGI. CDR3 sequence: CASSFQGGYEQYF. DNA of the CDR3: TGTGCCAGCAGTTTCCAGGGAGGCTACGAGCAGTACTTC.

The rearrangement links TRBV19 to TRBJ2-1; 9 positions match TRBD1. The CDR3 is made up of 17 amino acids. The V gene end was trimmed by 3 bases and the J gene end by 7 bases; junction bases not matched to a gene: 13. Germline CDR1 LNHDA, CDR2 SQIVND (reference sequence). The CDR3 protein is CASSITGGRPGGNEQFF. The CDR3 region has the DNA TGTGCCAGTAGTATCACAGGGGGCCGACCAGGAGGGAATGAGCAGTTCTTC. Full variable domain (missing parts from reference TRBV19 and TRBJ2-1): DGGITQSPKYLFRKEGQNVTLSCEQNLNHDAMYWYRQDPGQGLRLIYYSQIVNDFQKGDIAEGYSVSREKKESFPLTVTSAQKNPTAFYLCASSITGGRPGGNEQFFGPGTRLTVL.

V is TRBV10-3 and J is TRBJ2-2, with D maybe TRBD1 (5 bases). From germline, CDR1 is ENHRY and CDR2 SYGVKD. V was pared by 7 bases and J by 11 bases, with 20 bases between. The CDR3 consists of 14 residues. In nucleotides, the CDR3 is TGTGCCATCACCTCTGGGGCCTCTCCGGGTGAGCTGTTTTTT. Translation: CAITSGASPGELFF.

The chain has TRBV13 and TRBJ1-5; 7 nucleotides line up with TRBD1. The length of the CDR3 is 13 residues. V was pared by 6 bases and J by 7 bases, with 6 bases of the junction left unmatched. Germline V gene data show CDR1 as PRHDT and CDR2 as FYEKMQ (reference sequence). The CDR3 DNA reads TGTGCCAGCAGTGGCAACAGGGGACAGCCCCAGCATTTT. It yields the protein CASSGNRGQPQHF.

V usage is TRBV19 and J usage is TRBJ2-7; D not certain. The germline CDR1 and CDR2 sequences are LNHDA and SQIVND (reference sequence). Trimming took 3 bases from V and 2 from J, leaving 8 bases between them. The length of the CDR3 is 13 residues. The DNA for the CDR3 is TGTGCCAGTAGTATCACGGAGACCTACGAGCAGTACTTC. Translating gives CASSITETYEQYF.

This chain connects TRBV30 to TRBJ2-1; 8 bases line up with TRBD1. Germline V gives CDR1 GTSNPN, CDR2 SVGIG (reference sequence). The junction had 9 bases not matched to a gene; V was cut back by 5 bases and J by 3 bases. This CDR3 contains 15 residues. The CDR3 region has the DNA TGTGCCTGGTCCCCCAGGGGGCCCCTCTACAATGAGCAGTTCTTC. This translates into CAWSPRGPLYNEQFF.

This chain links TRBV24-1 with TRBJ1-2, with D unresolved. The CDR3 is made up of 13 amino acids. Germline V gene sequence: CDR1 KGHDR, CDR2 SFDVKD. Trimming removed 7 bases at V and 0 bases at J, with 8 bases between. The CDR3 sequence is CATSPEANYGYTF. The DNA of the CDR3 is TGTGCCACCAGCCCGGAGGCTAACTATGGCTACACCTTC.

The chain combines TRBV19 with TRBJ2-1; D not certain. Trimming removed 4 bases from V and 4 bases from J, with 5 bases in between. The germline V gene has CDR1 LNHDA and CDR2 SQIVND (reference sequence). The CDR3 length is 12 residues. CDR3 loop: CASSTNYNEQFF. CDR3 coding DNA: TGTGCCAGTAGTACCAATTACAATGAGCAGTTCTTC.

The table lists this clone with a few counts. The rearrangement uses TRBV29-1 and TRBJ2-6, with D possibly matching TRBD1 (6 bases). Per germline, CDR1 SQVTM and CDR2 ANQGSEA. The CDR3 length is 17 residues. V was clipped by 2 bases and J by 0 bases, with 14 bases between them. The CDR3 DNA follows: TGCAGCGTTGAACTGAGGACAGCCTTCTCTGGGGCCAACGTCCTGACTTTC. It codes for CSVELRTAFSGANVLTF.

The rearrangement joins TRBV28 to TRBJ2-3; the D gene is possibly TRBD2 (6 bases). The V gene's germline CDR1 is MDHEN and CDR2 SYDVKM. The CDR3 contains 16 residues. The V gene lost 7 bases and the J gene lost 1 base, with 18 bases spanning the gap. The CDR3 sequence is CASNQLGGAGTDTQYF. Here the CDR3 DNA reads TGTGCCAGCAACCAACTAGGAGGGGCTGGCACAGATACGCAGTATTTT.

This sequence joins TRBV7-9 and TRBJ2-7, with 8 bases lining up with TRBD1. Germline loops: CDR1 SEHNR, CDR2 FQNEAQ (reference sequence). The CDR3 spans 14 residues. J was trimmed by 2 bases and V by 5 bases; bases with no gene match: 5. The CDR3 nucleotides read TGTGCCAGCAGCACGGGGGACAGGACCTACGAGCAGTACTTC. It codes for CASSTGDRTYEQYF.

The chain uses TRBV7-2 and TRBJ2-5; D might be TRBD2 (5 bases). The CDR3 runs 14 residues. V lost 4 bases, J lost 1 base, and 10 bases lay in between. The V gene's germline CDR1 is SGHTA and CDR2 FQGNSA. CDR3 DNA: TGTGCCAGCAGCTCCGGGAATCTCCAAGAGACCCAGTACTTC. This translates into CASSSGNLQETQYF.

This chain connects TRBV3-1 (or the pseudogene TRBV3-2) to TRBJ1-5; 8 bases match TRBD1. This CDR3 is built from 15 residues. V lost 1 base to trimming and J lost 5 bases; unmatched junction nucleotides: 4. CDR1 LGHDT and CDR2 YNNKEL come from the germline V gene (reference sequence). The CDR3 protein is CASSQGGQGYQPQHF. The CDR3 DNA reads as TGTGCCAGCAGCCAAGGTGGACAGGGTTATCAGCCCCAGCATTTT.

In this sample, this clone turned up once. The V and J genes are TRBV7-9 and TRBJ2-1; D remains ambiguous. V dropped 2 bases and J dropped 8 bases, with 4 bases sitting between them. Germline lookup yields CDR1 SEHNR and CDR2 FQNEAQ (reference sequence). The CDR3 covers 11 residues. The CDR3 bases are TGTGCCAGCAGCTTATCGTATGAGCAGTTCTTC. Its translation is CASSLSYEQFF.